The sequence of this T cell receptor (beta chain) was determined in a study of early T cells in non-severe SARS-CoV-2 infection. MiXCR was run by TCRdb on the 5' RACE reads, yielding one entry per CDR3 protein. The table shows approximately 34,000 distinct CDR3 sequences, with over 5% occurring only once. Overall study results and limits: Matching results from VDJdb favored anti-spike CD8 responses, leaving private and CD4 specificities undetected.

The V gene's germline CDR1 is SGDLS and CDR2 YYNGEE. This CDR3 is 15 amino acids long. V lost 0 bases and J 5 bases, leaving 12 bases between the germline ends. This clonotype was picked up many times. Its target is not known. Specimen: whole blood, collected at baseline. The source of this sequence is an adult who was a healthcare worker with PCR-confirmed SARS-CoV-2 infection or an uninfected control (not recorded which). The chain uses TRBV9 and TRBJ2-1; perhaps TRBD2 as D (6 bases). As DNA, the CDR3 is TGTGCCAGCAGCGTAGGTCCTAGCGAGAACAATGAGCAGTTCTTC. Its protein is CASSVGPSENNEQFF.